These 26 T cell receptor beta chains came from one sample sequenced in a study of blood T cell repertoires in COVID-19. The protocol was immunoSEQ multiplex PCR, while the TCRdb copy is restricted to in-frame clones and leaves out a portion. The profile shows almost 250,000 clones, approximately 90% of them singletons. Sequencing was performed on PBMCs or T cells enriched from blood (not recorded which). The receptors come from a woman in her twenties or thirties who had recovered from COVID-19.

Concerning this clone itself: One junction end does not reproduce the germline sequence, and a read error may be involved. V usage is TRBV11-2 and J usage is TRBJ2-1, with TRBD2 matching over 7 bases. The CDR3 sequence is 15 residues long. The germline V gene encodes CDR1 SGHAT and CDR2 FQNNGV. The CDR3: CASILRLAEPNEQFF. The DNA of the CDR3 is TGTGCCAGCATCTTAAGGCTAGCGGAACCAAATGAGCAGTTCTTC. Drawing the rest from reference TRBV11-2 and TRBJ2-1, the complete variable domain is EAGVAQSPRYKIIEKRQSVAFWCNPISGHATLYWYQQILGQGPKLLIQFQNNGVVDDSQLPKDRFSAERLKGVDSTLKIQPAKLEDSAVYLCASILRLAEPNEQFFGPGTRLTVL.

This clone was seen just once. The chain recombines TRBV27 with TRBJ2-1; 10 bases are a match to TRBD2. Germline CDR1 and CDR2: MNHEY and SMNVEV (reference sequence). This CDR3 is 20 amino acids long. V lost 2 bases and J lost 0; bases outside the gene matches: 13. CDR3 region: CASSLAASGRYTHSYNEQFF. The CDR3 DNA sequence: TGTGCCAGCAGTTTAGCGGCTAGCGGGAGATATACACACTCCTACAATGAGCAGTTCTTC.

The chain has TRBV30 and TRBJ2-2, with D maybe TRBD1 (5 bases). Deletions cut 0 bases from V and 0 bases from J, with 14 bases between. The germline CDR1 and CDR2 sequences are GTSNPN and SVGIG (reference sequence). There are 17 residues in the CDR3. This CDR3 is CAWSVRGVTANTGELFF. The CDR3 bases are TGTGCCTGGAGTGTAAGGGGTGTGACGGCGAACACCGGGGAGCTGTTTTTT. Combining the CDR3 with reference TRBV30 and TRBJ2-2 gives the whole variable domain SQTIHQWPATLVQPVGSPLSLECTVEGTSNPNLYWYRQAAGRGLQLLFYSVGIGQISSEVPQNLSASRPQDRQFILSSKKLLLSDSGFYLCAWSVRGVTANTGELFFGEGSRLTVL.

This chain joins TRBV3-1 (or the pseudogene TRBV3-2) and TRBJ1-2; possibly TRBD1 for D (6 bases). This CDR3 spans 16 amino acids. Germline V CDR1 and CDR2: LGHDT, YNNKEL (reference sequence). V dropped 4 bases and J dropped 5 bases, with 20 bases sitting between them. The DNA for the CDR3 is TGTGCCAGCAGCCCATCCCCGCCCAGACAGGCATATGGCTACACCTTC. It yields the protein CASSPSPPRQAYGYTF.

This chain connects TRBV27 to TRBJ1-1; no firm D call. CDR1 and CDR2 from the germline V gene are MNHEY and SMNVEV (reference sequence). This CDR3 has 15 residues. V was clipped by 3 bases and J by 0 bases, with 11 bases between them. The CDR3 loop is CASSFSRRMNTEAFF. CDR3 sequence (DNA): TGTGCCAGCAGTTTTAGTAGAAGAATGAACACTGAAGCTTTCTTT.

V usage is TRBV19 and J usage is TRBJ2-2, with TRBD2 as a possible D gene (5 bases). CDR3 length: 19 amino acids. CDR1 and CDR2 (germline): LNHDA, SQIVND (reference sequence). V dropped 6 bases and J dropped 0 bases, with 23 bases sitting between them. The CDR3 is CASSDPQRSAGANTGELFF. As DNA, the CDR3 is TGTGCCAGTAGCGATCCCCAAAGGTCGGCGGGCGCGAACACCGGGGAGCTGTTTTTT.

The chain is built from TRBV19 and TRBJ1-2; D is possibly TRBD1 (6 bases). V shed 0 bases and J shed 4 bases, with 12 bases lying between them. The CDR3 sequence is 15 residues long. Germline CDR1 is LNHDA and CDR2 is SQIVND (reference sequence). The CDR3, as DNA: TGTGCCAGTAGTATAGATCAGACAGGCGGCTATGGCTACACCTTC. This codes for CASSIDQTGGYGYTF.

The gene calls are TRBV20-1 and TRBJ2-1; D is unclear. Germline loops: CDR1 DFQATT, CDR2 SNEGSKA (reference sequence). Trimming pared 3 bases from V and 9 bases from J, leaving 15 bases between. CDR3 length equals 13 residues. Written as DNA, the CDR3 is TGCAGTGCTAGTTTATTTAGCTCCGGTGAGCAGTTCTTC. It is translated as CSASLFSSGEQFF.

The chain has TRBV7-2 and TRBJ2-3; D remains unclear. V shed 5 bases and J shed 0 bases, with 9 bases lying between them. Germline V lookup: CDR1 SGHTA, CDR2 FQGNSA. The CDR3 runs 14 residues. The chain's CDR3 is CASSTIYSTDTQYF. The CDR3 region has the DNA TGTGCCAGCAGCACAATATACAGCACAGATACGCAGTATTTT.

This clone appeared once. This chain connects TRBV10-3 to TRBJ1-1; 7 nucleotides line up with TRBD1. Trimming cost V 0 bases and J 4 bases; bases outside gene matches: 2. Looked up from germline, CDR1 is ENHRY and CDR2 is SYGVKD. This CDR3 contains 14 residues. Here the CDR3 DNA reads TGTGCCATCAGTGAGTCGACAGGGAGCACTGAAGCTTTCTTT. Protein: CAISESTGSTEAFF.

The CDR3 reads CASSLTPGGGETQYF. The CDR3 nucleotides read TGTGCCAGCAGCCTAACCCCGGGAGGGGGTGAGACCCAGTACTTC. The chain links TRBV9 to TRBJ2-5; TRBD2 aligns across 8 bases. The CDR3 has 15 amino acids. With V trimmed by 4 bases and J by 5 bases, 10 bases remained unmatched. From germline, CDR1 is SGDLS and CDR2 YYNGEE. The whole variable domain, filled in from reference TRBV9 and TRBJ2-5, reads DSGVTQTPKHLITATGQRVTLRCSPRSGDLSVYWYQQSLDQGLQFLIQYYNGEERAKGNILERFSAQQFPDLHSELNLSSLELGDSALYFCASSLTPGGGETQYFGPGTRLLVL.

The genes are TRBV7-2 and TRBJ1-5, with 11 positions matching TRBD1. Trimming took 5 bases from V and 9 from J; bases not matched to a gene: 6. The CDR3 is made up of 14 amino acids. CDR1 SGHTA and CDR2 FQGNSA come from the germline V gene. As DNA, the CDR3 is TGTGCCAGCAGCCCACGGACAGGGGGCGGGCCCCAGCATTTT. Its translation: CASSPRTGGGPQHF.

This chain links TRBV7-3 with TRBJ2-5, with D possibly matching TRBD2 (6 bases). The germline V gene encodes CDR1 SGHTA and CDR2 FQGTGA. V was clipped by 3 bases and J by 4 bases, with 15 bases between them. This CDR3 is 15 amino acids long. CDR3 sequence (DNA): TGTGCCAGCAGCTTCCAACACGGGGGTGGAGAGACCCAGTACTTC. Encoded protein: CASSFQHGGGETQYF. The full variable domain, rest sourced from reference TRBV7-3 and TRBJ2-5, is GAGVSQTPSNKVTEKGKYVELRCDPISGHTALYWYRQSLGQGPEFLIYFQGTGAADDSGLPNDRFFAVRPEGSVSTLKIQRTERGDSAVYLCASSFQHGGGETQYFGPGTRLLVL.

This chain links TRBV4-1 with TRBJ1-1, with D possibly matching TRBD1 (6 bases). V was trimmed by 3 bases and J by 7 bases, leaving 12 bases between them. CDR1 and CDR2 (germline): MGHRA, YSYEKL. The CDR3 extends over 13 amino acids. The DNA for the CDR3 is TGCGCCAGCAGCCACACATACAGGGATGAAGCTTTCTTT. Its protein is CASSHTYRDEAFF.

This rearrangement joins TRBV28 to TRBJ1-1, with D maybe TRBD1 (5 bases). The CDR3 is 15 amino acids. Germline values: CDR1 MDHEN, CDR2 SYDVKM. V dropped 4 bases and J dropped 4 bases, with 16 bases sitting between them. The CDR3 DNA is TGTGCCAGCAGTTCCCTACGGGCCGGGGGCACTGAAGCTTTCTTT. Its protein is CASSSLRAGGTEAFF.

On this clone: A read error may produce the germline difference seen at one junction end. The CDR3 reads CASSLGLAEYNEQFF. The CDR3, as DNA: TGTGCTAGCAGCTTGGGACTAGCGGAATACAATGAGCAGTTCTTC. V gene TRBV7-7 combines with J gene TRBJ2-1; 11 nucleotides match TRBD2. CDR3 length equals 15 residues. The germline V gene has CDR1 SSHAT and CDR2 FNYEAQ (reference sequence).

The V gene is TRBV19, the J gene TRBJ1-1; D not certain. The CDR3 is 14 amino acids. V shed 3 bases and J shed 11 bases, with 19 bases lying between them. Germline V CDR1 and CDR2: LNHDA, SQIVND (reference sequence). CDR3 bases: TGTGCCAGTAGTATCCCCCAGGAGCGAGGGAAGGCTTTCTTT. Translating gives CASSIPQERGKAFF.

The chain employs TRBV19 and TRBJ2-1; 7 positions match TRBD2. The CDR3 length is 14 residues. After removal of 4 bases from V and 7 bases from J, the junction contained 7 bases not matched to a gene. In germline, CDR1 is LNHDA, CDR2 SQIVND (reference sequence). The CDR3 spells CASSKAGERNEQFF. CDR3 nucleotides: TGTGCCAGTAGTAAGGCGGGAGAAAGGAATGAGCAGTTCTTC.

The V call is TRBV9, the J call TRBJ2-1, with 8 bases lining up with TRBD2. J lost 4 bases, V lost 0 bases, and 6 bases had no gene match. The CDR3 covers 16 residues. Germline CDR1 SGDLS, CDR2 YYNGEE. The CDR3 is CASSVAASGHYNEQFF. The CDR3 DNA reads as TGTGCCAGCAGCGTAGCGGCTAGCGGGCATTACAATGAGCAGTTCTTC.

The rearrangement links TRBV24-1 to TRBJ1-1; 9 bases line up with TRBD1. The V segment lost 4 bases and the J segment 8 bases; nucleotides outside the gene matches: 13. In germline, CDR1 is KGHDR, CDR2 SFDVKD. CDR3 length: 16 amino acids. For the CDR3, the DNA is TGTGCCACCAGTGAAGGGACAGGGAGGGGGCAGAGAGAAGCTTTCTTT. This encodes CATSEGTGRGQREAFF.

This clone was observed a single time. V usage is TRBV4-3 and J usage is TRBJ2-5, with D perhaps TRBD2 (5 bases). The CDR3 spans 14 residues. Germline V gene data show CDR1 as LGHNA and CDR2 as YSLEER. V lost 0 bases and J 7 bases, leaving 12 bases between the germline ends. DNA of the CDR3: TGCGCCAGCAGCCAAGATCTGGGAGTAGCGACCCAGTACTTC. Its protein product is CASSQDLGVATQYF.

This rearrangement joins TRBV28 to TRBJ1-2; 7 nucleotides line up with TRBD1. V gave up 7 bases and J gave up 5 bases; unmatched junction bases: 4. The CDR3 is 12 residues long. The germline gives CDR1 MDHEN, CDR2 SYDVKM. The CDR3 reads CASTAGGYGYTF. The CDR3 bases are TGTGCCAGCACGGCAGGGGGGTATGGCTACACCTTC.

The gene calls are TRBV18 and TRBJ2-7, with a possible D match to TRBD2 (5 bases). The CDR3 length is 16 residues. Germline V CDR1 and CDR2: KGHSH, LQKENI. V was shortened by 1 base and J by 4 bases, with 17 bases between the two germline ends. CDR3 sequence (DNA): TGTGCCAGCTCACCACTTGAGAGGGTTTACCAGTACGAGCAGTACTTC. Its translation: CASSPLERVYQYEQYF.

A remark on this clone: An end of the junction does not agree with germline; a read error may underlie this. The chain has TRBV20-1 and TRBJ1-4; D unresolved. CDR1 is DFQATT and CDR2 is SNEGSKA in the germline V gene (reference sequence). The CDR3 totals 11 residues. The CDR3 sequence: CSMYEGEKLFF. In nucleotides, the CDR3 is TGTTCCATGTACGAGGGCGAAAAACTGTTTTTT.

CDR3 loop: CASRLRQGPGYGYTF. The CDR3 DNA follows: TGTGCCAGCAGATTAAGACAGGGACCTGGCTATGGCTACACCTTC. V and J are TRBV7-8 and TRBJ1-2, with 7 bases lining up with TRBD1. Per the germline V gene, CDR1 is SGHVS and CDR2 is FQNEAQ. The CDR3 has 15 amino acids. V lost 6 bases to trimming and J lost 4 bases; unmatched junction nucleotides: 11.

This chain links TRBV9 with TRBJ2-2, with D perhaps matching TRBD1 (6 bases). The CDR3 runs 15 residues. V shed 5 bases and J shed 5 bases, with 16 bases lying between them. Germline V gene sequence: CDR1 SGDLS, CDR2 YYNGEE. This CDR3 is CASRDLPTGTGELFF. The CDR3 nucleotides read TGTGCCAGCAGAGACCTTCCCACAGGGACCGGGGAGCTGTTTTTT.